A selection of T cell receptor beta chains follows, all from one sample in a study of blood T cell repertoires in COVID-19. The data were produced by immunoSEQ multiplex PCR, yet TCRdb's version contains in-frame clones alone and is incomplete. This sample has 150,000 to 200,000 clones; 80% to 90% occur once, and the top ten carry about 8.2%. Sequenced material: peripheral blood. The receptors here all came from a man aged 55 to 69 with acute or convalescent COVID-19. The CDR3 runs from the conserved cysteine through the conserved F or W. The order of the fields is clone size, D gene, J gene, V gene, CDR3 DNA, CDR3 protein. D genes are given only for firm matches. Part of the rows lack a size; the others show once, few, many or a class for expanded clones.

size: few
D: -
J: TRBJ2-7
V: TRBV21-1
DNA: TGTGCCAGCAGCAAAGGGACTAGCGGCTACGAGCAGTACTTC
CDR3: CASSKGTSGYEQYF

size: -
D: -
J: TRBJ1-2
V: TRBV7-9
DNA: TGTGCCAGCAGCACCGGACAGAATGGCTACACCTTC
CDR3: CASSTGQNGYTF

size: -
D: TRBD1
J: TRBJ1-6
V: TRBV5-1
DNA: TGCGCCAGTAGGACAGGAGTTGATTCACCCCTCCACTTT
CDR3: CASRTGVDSPLHF

size: -
D: -
J: TRBJ1-1
V: TRBV28
DNA: TGTGCCAGCAGTTTAAATGGGGGCAGGGGCACTGAAGCTTTCTTT
CDR3: CASSLNGGRGTEAFF

size: -
D: TRBD1
J: TRBJ2-7
V: TRBV7-9
DNA: TGTGCCAGCAGCTTTGGACAGGGGGCGTCGGGAGGGGCCAGAGAGCAGTACTTC
CDR3: CASSFGQGASGGAREQYF

size: -
D: TRBD1
J: TRBJ2-7
V: TRBV13
DNA: TGTGCCAGCAGACTAGCCGGGACAGGCGCCTACGAGCAGTACTTC
CDR3: CASRLAGTGAYEQYF

size: -
D: -
J: TRBJ2-3
V: TRBV29-1
DNA: TGCAGCGTTGTTGTCGCGGGACCTAGCACAGATACGCAGTATTTT
CDR3: CSVVVAGPSTDTQYF

size: -
D: -
J: TRBJ1-5
V: TRBV19
DNA: TGTGCCAGTAGTATGGGGCCTAGCGATGGACGGGGCCATCAGCCCCAGCATTTT
CDR3: CASSMGPSDGRGHQPQHF

size: -
D: -
J: TRBJ1-4
V: TRBV3-1/TRBV3-2
DNA: TGTGCCAGCAGCCAGCGGGGGGGCAAACTGTTTTTT
CDR3: CASSQRGGKLFF

size: -
D: TRBD1
J: TRBJ2-4
V: TRBV6-1
DNA: TGTGCCAGCAGTGAAGCCCCGGGACAGGGAGGTCAAAACATTCAGTACTTC
CDR3: CASSEAPGQGGQNIQYF